The 4 T cell receptor beta chains listed next were all sequenced from one sample in a study of radiotherapy plus CTLA-4 blockade in lung cancer. The data were produced by immunoSEQ multiplex PCR, yet TCRdb's version contains in-frame clones alone and is incomplete. The sample includes 20,000 to 30,000 clones, about two thirds of them seen just once. The specimen was peripheral blood, collected from a patient treated with radiotherapy plus ipilimumab. The receptors come from a human donor with non-small cell lung cancer whose response to radiotherapy plus ipilimumab could not be evaluated.

The chain employs TRBV5-1 and TRBJ2-6, with TRBD2 identical over 9 bases. Germline V gives CDR1 SGHRS, CDR2 YFSETQ. The V gene end was trimmed by 1 base and the J gene end by 4 bases; junction bases not matched to a gene: 12. The CDR3 loop spans 19 amino acids. CDR3 protein: CASSLFATSGSLGANVLTF. CDR3 bases: TGCGCCAGCAGCTTGTTCGCGACTAGCGGTTCCTTGGGGGCCAACGTCCTGACTTTC. The variable domain in full, completed from reference TRBV5-1 and TRBJ2-6, reads KAGVTQTPRYLIKTRGQQVTLSCSPISGHRSVSWYQQTPGQGLQFLFEYFSETQRNKGNFPGRFSGRQFSNSRSEMNVSTLELGDSALYLCASSLFATSGSLGANVLTFGAGSRLTVL.

The chain carries TRBV28 and TRBJ2-2; possibly TRBD1 for D (7 bases). V lost 6 bases and J 6 bases, leaving 14 bases between the germline ends. This CDR3 spans 14 amino acids. Germline CDR1 and CDR2: MDHEN and SYDVKM. The CDR3 nucleotides read TGTGCCAGCAGGGACACAGGGGAGGCCGGGGAGCTGTTTTTT. The encoded protein is CASRDTGEAGELFF.

This clone was counted a few times. V is TRBV6-5 and J is TRBJ1-4; D may be TRBD1 (5 bases). The CDR3 runs to 15 residues. CDR1 is MNHEY, CDR2 SVGAGI, per germline. Trimming cost V 2 bases and J 6 bases, with 13 bases left between them. DNA of the CDR3: TGTGCCAGCAGTTACCGACAGTCCCTATATGAAAAACTGTTTTTT. Its protein is CASSYRQSLYEKLFF.

J is TRBJ2-7 and V is TRBV28, with 7 bases identical to TRBD2. Germline V gene lookup returns CDR1 MDHEN and CDR2 SYDVKM. The CDR3 spans 14 residues. With 3 bases clipped from V and 4 bases from J, the junction kept 6 bases outside the gene matches. CDR3 sequence (DNA): TGTGCCAGCAGTTTCTCTAGCGGAGAATACGAGCAGTACTTC. Amino acids: CASSFSSGEYEQYF.